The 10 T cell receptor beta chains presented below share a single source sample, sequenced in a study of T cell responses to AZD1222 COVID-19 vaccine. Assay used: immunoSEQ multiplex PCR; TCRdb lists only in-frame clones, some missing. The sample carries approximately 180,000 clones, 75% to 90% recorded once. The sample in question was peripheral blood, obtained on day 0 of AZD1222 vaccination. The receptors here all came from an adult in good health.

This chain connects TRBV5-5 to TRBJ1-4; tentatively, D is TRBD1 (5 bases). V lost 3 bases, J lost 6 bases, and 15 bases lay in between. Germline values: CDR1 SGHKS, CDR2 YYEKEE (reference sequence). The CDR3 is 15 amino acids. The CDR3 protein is CASSSGTFLDEKLFF. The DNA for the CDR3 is TGTGCCAGCAGCTCGGGGACGTTTCTGGATGAAAAACTGTTTTTT.

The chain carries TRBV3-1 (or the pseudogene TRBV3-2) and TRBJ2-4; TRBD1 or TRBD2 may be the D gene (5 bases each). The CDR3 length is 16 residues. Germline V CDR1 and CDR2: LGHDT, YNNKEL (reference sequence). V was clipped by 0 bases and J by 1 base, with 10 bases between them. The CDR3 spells CASSQDSGLAKNIQYF. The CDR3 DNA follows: TGTGCCAGCAGCCAAGATTCGGGGCTGGCCAAAAACATTCAGTACTTC.

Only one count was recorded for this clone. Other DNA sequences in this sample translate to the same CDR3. The CDR3 loop reads CSVEVADYEQYF. The DNA for the CDR3 is TGCAGCGTTGAGGTTGCTGACTACGAGCAGTACTTC. The V and J genes are TRBV29-1 and TRBJ2-7; the D is unclear. In germline, CDR1 is SQVTM, CDR2 ANQGSEA. This CDR3 has 12 amino acids. V was clipped by 3 bases and J by 3 bases, with 9 bases between them.

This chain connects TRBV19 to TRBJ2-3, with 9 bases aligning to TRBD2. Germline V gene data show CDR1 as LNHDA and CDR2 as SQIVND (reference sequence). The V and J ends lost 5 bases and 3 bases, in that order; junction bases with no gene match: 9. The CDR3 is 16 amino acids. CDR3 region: CASSPDLAGTTDTQYF. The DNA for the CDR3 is TGTGCCAGTAGTCCAGATCTAGCGGGGACAACAGATACGCAGTATTTT. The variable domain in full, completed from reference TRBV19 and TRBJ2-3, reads DGGITQSPKYLFRKEGQNVTLSCEQNLNHDAMYWYRQDPGQGLRLIYYSQIVNDFQKGDIAEGYSVSREKKESFPLTVTSAQKNPTAFYLCASSPDLAGTTDTQYFGPGTRLTVL.

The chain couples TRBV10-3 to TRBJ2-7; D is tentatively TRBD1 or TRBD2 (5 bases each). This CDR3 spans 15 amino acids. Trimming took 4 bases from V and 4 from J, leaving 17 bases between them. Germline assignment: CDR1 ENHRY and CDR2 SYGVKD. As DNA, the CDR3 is TGTGCCATCAGTGCCCGGGACGCAAGGCTATACGAGCAGTACTTC. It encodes CAISARDARLYEQYF.

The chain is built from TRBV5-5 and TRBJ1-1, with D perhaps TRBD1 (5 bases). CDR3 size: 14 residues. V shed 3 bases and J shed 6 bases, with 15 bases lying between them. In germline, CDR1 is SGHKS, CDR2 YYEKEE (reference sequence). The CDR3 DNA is TGTGCCAGCAGCTGGGGGGACGGGAGCTCTGAAGCTTTCTTT. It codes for CASSWGDGSSEAFF.

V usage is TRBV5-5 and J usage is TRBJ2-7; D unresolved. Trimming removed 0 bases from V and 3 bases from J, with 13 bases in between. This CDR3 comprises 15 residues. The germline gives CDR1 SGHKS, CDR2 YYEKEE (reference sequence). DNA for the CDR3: TGTGCCAGCAGCTTGGCCCGCAGCCGGGTCTACGAGCAGTACTTC. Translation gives CASSLARSRVYEQYF.

In DNA form, the CDR3 reads TGTGCCAGCAGCCAAACGGGACAGGCAAACACTGAAGCTTTCTTT. Its translation: CASSQTGQANTEAFF. The chain recombines TRBV7-2 with TRBJ1-1; 8 bases match TRBD1. Germline CDR1 and CDR2: SGHTA and FQGNSA. The CDR3 sequence is 15 residues long. The junction had 7 bases not matched to a gene; V was cut back by 5 bases and J by 2 bases.

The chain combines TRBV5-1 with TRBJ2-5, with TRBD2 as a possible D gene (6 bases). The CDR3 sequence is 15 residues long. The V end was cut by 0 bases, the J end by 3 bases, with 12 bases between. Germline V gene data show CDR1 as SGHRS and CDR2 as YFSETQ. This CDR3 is CASSLEEGREETQYF. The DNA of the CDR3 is TGCGCCAGCAGCTTGGAGGAGGGGAGAGAAGAGACCCAGTACTTC. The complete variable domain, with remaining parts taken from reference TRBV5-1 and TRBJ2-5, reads KAGVTQTPRYLIKTRGQQVTLSCSPISGHRSVSWYQQTPGQGLQFLFEYFSETQRNKGNFPGRFSGRQFSNSRSEMNVSTLELGDSALYLCASSLEEGREETQYFGPGTRLLVL.

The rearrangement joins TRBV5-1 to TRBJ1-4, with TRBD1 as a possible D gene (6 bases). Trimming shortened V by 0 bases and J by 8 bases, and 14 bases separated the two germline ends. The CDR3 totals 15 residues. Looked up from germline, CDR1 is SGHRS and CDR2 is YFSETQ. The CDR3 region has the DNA TGCGCCAGCAGCTTGGCCGCAGGGGTTTTAGAAAAACTGTTTTTT. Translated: CASSLAAGVLEKLFF.